A selection of T cell receptor beta chains follows, all from one sample in a study of blood T cell repertoires in COVID-19. Method: immunoSEQ multiplex PCR; TCRdb's copy keeps in-frame clones and lacks some. The sample contains about 150,000 clones, roughly 90% of which appear only once. The sequencing sample was made of peripheral blood. Source of these receptors: a human donor with COVID-19, enrolled during active disease. The donor label of this sample is uncertain. CDR3s include the opening cysteine and the closing phenylalanine or tryptophan. The D gene is left open where the match is weak. Clone size appears in some rows only: once, few, many, or a class for an expanded clone.

cdr3_nt: TGTGCCAGCAGCCGTCTTTTAGGGGGGGATAATTCACCCCTCCACTTT
cdr3_aa: CASSRLLGGDNSPLHF
d_call: NA
v_call: TRBV3-1/TRBV3-2
clone_size: NA
j_call: TRBJ1-6

cdr3_nt: TGTGCCAGCACCCCCGGGGACAGCTCTGAAGCTTTCTTT
cdr3_aa: CASTPGDSSEAFF
d_call: TRBD1
v_call: TRBV6-5
clone_size: NA
j_call: TRBJ1-1

cdr3_nt: TGTGCCACCAGTGAACCCGGGACATTTTACAATGAGCAGTTCTTC
cdr3_aa: CATSEPGTFYNEQFF
d_call: NA
v_call: TRBV24-1
clone_size: NA
j_call: TRBJ2-1

cdr3_nt: TGTGCCAGTAGTATGGGCCTGAGCGGGGTCGGGGAGCAGTTCTTC
cdr3_aa: CASSMGLSGVGEQFF
d_call: TRBD2
v_call: TRBV19
clone_size: NA
j_call: TRBJ2-1

cdr3_nt: TGTGCCAGCAGCCGGACAGTGAACACTGAAGCTTTCTTT
cdr3_aa: CASSRTVNTEAFF
d_call: NA
v_call: TRBV12-3/TRBV12-4
clone_size: NA
j_call: TRBJ1-1

cdr3_nt: TGCAGTGCAAGTACAGGAACGGATCAGCCCCAGCATTTT
cdr3_aa: CSASTGTDQPQHF
d_call: NA
v_call: TRBV20-1
clone_size: NA
j_call: TRBJ1-5

cdr3_nt: TGTGCCAGCGGCCTACAGGGGCGTTTTAACACTGAAGCTTTCTTT
cdr3_aa: CASGLQGRFNTEAFF
d_call: TRBD1
v_call: TRBV6-5
clone_size: NA
j_call: TRBJ1-1

cdr3_nt: TGTGCCAGCAGCGTAGCAGGGAACACCGGGGAGCTGTTTTTT
cdr3_aa: CASSVAGNTGELFF
d_call: NA
v_call: TRBV9
clone_size: once
j_call: TRBJ2-2

cdr3_nt: TGCAGCGTTGTAGGACTAGCGGGAGATGGGGAGACCCAGTACTTC
cdr3_aa: CSVVGLAGDGETQYF
d_call: TRBD2
v_call: TRBV29-1
clone_size: NA
j_call: TRBJ2-5

cdr3_nt: TGTGCCAGCAGTTTACAGGGTCCGGACACTGAAGCTTTCTTT
cdr3_aa: CASSLQGPDTEAFF
d_call: NA
v_call: TRBV28
clone_size: NA
j_call: TRBJ1-1